The present TCR beta chain was sequenced within a study of vaccination and CD4 T cells after COVID-19. As for the study in general: The authors used overlapping spike peptides from SARS-CoV-2, HCoV-NL63, HCoV-OC43 and HCoV-229E to stimulate cells.

This clonotype occurred a few times. Its antigen is undetermined. Treatment reported: approximately 10-day PBMC culture with coronavirus spike peptide pools or control peptides (ViraFEST assay). The unexposed donor's CD4+ T cells were collected before the COVID-19 pandemic (2011-2018). Antigen-specific T cells were expanded with peptide pools by ViraFEST, and TCRs were then sequenced. Oncomine TCR Beta short-read sequencing was applied to DNA from cultured CD4+ T cells. The template was genomic DNA from cultured CD4+ T cells. TCRdb used MiXCR to reprocess the PCR reads, holding one entry per CDR3 protein. The profile shows about 6,100 distinct CDR3 sequences, approximately 45% of them singletons. The sequenced sample consisted of CD4+ T cells from blood, cultured in vitro. The clonotype originates from a human donor in good health.

Here the CDR3 DNA reads TGTGCCAGCAGACCTCCGGGACAGGGGAAATCACCCCTCCACTTT. Protein sequence: CASRPPGQGKSPLHF. This chain uses TRBV6-1 with TRBJ1-6; 10 bases are shared with TRBD1. Germline CDR1 MNHNS, CDR2 SASEGT. With V trimmed by 6 bases and J by 10 bases, 9 bases remained unmatched. The CDR3 runs 15 residues.